What follows are 6 T cell receptor beta chains derived from one specimen sequenced in a study of shared clonotypes between healthy human individuals. Method: immunoSEQ multiplex PCR; TCRdb's copy keeps in-frame clones and lacks some. The sample has fewer than 600,000 clones; roughly 72% are singletons. The sample comprised PBMCs. These receptors were obtained from a woman aged 40 to 49 in good health. Some clones in this sample may be carry-over from other donors' samples.

The chain is built from TRBV27 and TRBJ2-1; TRBD1 might be the D (7 bases). In germline, CDR1 is MNHEY, CDR2 SMNVEV (reference sequence). V lost 5 bases to trimming and J lost 4 bases, with 12 bases between them. The CDR3 has 14 amino acids. The CDR3 is CASSPRDRYNEQFF. The CDR3 nucleotides are TGTGCCAGCAGTCCGCGGGACAGATACAATGAGCAGTTCTTC.

This clone was picked up many times. The chain uses TRBV7-8 and TRBJ2-7; TRBD2 agrees at 10 bases. After removal of 1 base from V and 7 bases from J, the junction contained 10 bases not matched to a gene. This CDR3 spans 16 amino acids. CDR1 is SGHVS and CDR2 is FQNEAQ in the germline V gene. The chain's CDR3 is CASSLGGSSGSLEQYF. The CDR3 coding sequence is TGTGCCAGCAGCTTAGGAGGGTCTAGCGGGAGTCTTGAGCAGTACTTC.

The chain couples TRBV28 to TRBJ2-7; 14 bases match TRBD2. J lost 7 bases, V lost 4 bases, and 9 bases had no gene match. Germline CDR1 and CDR2: MDHEN and SYDVKM. This CDR3 is built from 16 residues. The CDR3 loop is CASSSTGTSGSHEQYF. The CDR3, as DNA: TGTGCCAGCAGTTCTACCGGGACTAGCGGGAGTCATGAGCAGTACTTC.

The CDR3 sequence: CASSQGSFGGRDYGYTF. The CDR3 DNA reads as TGCGCCAGCAGCCAAGGCTCCTTCGGAGGTAGGGACTATGGCTACACCTTC. V usage is TRBV4-3 and J usage is TRBJ1-2, with unresolved D. Trimming removed 1 base at V and 3 bases at J, with 18 bases between. The CDR3 length is 17 residues. The germline gives CDR1 LGHNA, CDR2 YSLEER.

With regard to this clone: Other DNA variants within this sample encode the same CDR3. The chain joins TRBV18 to TRBJ1-2; D possibly corresponds to TRBD1 (5 bases). CDR1 and CDR2 (germline): KGHSH, LQKENI. V lost 3 bases, J lost 2 bases, and 7 bases lay in between. This CDR3 region has 13 residues. The CDR3 loop is CASSPDRNYGYTF. CDR3 DNA sequence: TGTGCCAGCTCACCTGACAGAAACTATGGCTACACCTTC. The full variable domain, rest sourced from reference TRBV18 and TRBJ1-2, is NAGVMQNPRHLVRRRGQEARLRCSPMKGHSHVYWYRQLPEEGLKFMVYLQKENIIDESGMPKERFSAEFPKEGPSILRIQQVVRGDSAAYFCASSPDRNYGYTFGSGTRLTVV.

This clone was found a few times. The genes are TRBV6-1 and TRBJ2-7; D may be TRBD1 or TRBD2 (5 bases each). Per the germline V gene, CDR1 is MNHNS and CDR2 is SASEGT. The CDR3 is 14 amino acids. V lost 1 base, J lost 9 bases, and 16 bases lay in between. The CDR3 spells CASSEDGAWSVQYF. The CDR3 DNA reads as TGTGCCAGCAGTGAAGACGGGGCATGGTCCGTGCAGTACTTC.